Listed here is a single T cell receptor beta chain. Antigen unknown. The V gene's germline CDR1 is LGHNA and CDR2 YNFKEQ. The CDR3 extends over 15 amino acids. V was trimmed by 1 base and J by 4 bases, leaving 8 bases between them. Replicate sorted-subset PCRs were loaded with around 210 ng DNA, 30,000 to 35,000 T cell genomes. Generated by immunoSEQ multiplex PCR, the TCRdb table keeps only in-frame clones and is missing some. The data contain about 710,000 clones, around 77% of them seen just once; the ten biggest clones take up under 2%. The data stem from a study of shared clonotypes between healthy human individuals. Whole-study findings and limits: Rarefaction curves obtained for sorted subsets showed sequencing incomplete despite large depth. Between a handful of donors, naive CD4 clonotypes were shared at a level of about 5%.

The chain uses TRBV4-2 and TRBJ2-6; no firm D call. The specimen was memory CD4+ T cells sorted from blood. Subset described: CD45RA-negative fraction. The receptor was derived from a woman aged 25 to 39 in good health. The CDR3 bases are TGTGCCAGCAGCCAAGGGCTTTCGGGGGCCAACGTCCTGACTTTC. This codes for CASSQGLSGANVLTF.